This entry lists 14 T cell receptor beta chains sequenced from one sample in a study of blood T cell repertoires in COVID-19. Clones were sequenced by immunoSEQ multiplex PCR, and TCRdb holds only the in-frame ones, with some missing. The profile covers some 240,000 clones, with roughly four fifths appearing a single time and 4.5% to 5.5% taken by the ten largest. Sequencing was done on a sample of peripheral blood. These receptors were collected from an older woman with COVID-19, enrolled during active disease.

This clone came up once. The rearrangement links TRBV5-1 to TRBJ1-4; 8 nucleotides agree with TRBD1. The J segment lost 2 bases and the V segment lost 5 bases, leaving 5 bases of the junction unmatched. The CDR3 spans 15 residues. Germline V gene sequence: CDR1 SGHRS, CDR2 YFSETQ. The CDR3 sequence: CASRLGDRTNEKLFF. The CDR3 DNA reads TGCGCCAGCAGACTTGGGGACAGGACTAATGAAAAACTGTTTTTT.

V is TRBV28 and J is TRBJ2-1; 14 bases line up with TRBD2. CDR3 length equals 18 residues. The germline gives CDR1 MDHEN, CDR2 SYDVKM. With V trimmed by 5 bases and J by 8 bases, 14 bases remained unmatched. CDR3 nucleotide sequence: TGTGCCAGCAGTCTTCGGAGATCCGGGACTAGCGGGAGCTATGAGCAGTTCTTC. Protein product: CASSLRRSGTSGSYEQFF.

The rearrangement uses TRBV6-2 or TRBV6-3 and TRBJ2-2; D gene unclear. The CDR3 totals 13 residues. CDR1 MNHEY and CDR2 SVGEGT come from the germline V gene. Trimming took off 8 bases at V and 6 bases at J, with 13 bases between the two ends. The CDR3 DNA follows: TGTGCCAGCCGCCTCCCGGCGGCCGGGGAGCTGTTTTTT. As protein: CASRLPAAGELFF.

This clone has more than one count but fewer than ten. The CDR3 DNA sequence: TGTGCCAGCAGTTACAGGGGGAATGGCTACACCTTC. Its translation: CASSYRGNGYTF. This chain joins TRBV6-2 or TRBV6-3 and TRBJ1-2, with D perhaps matching TRBD1 (6 bases). Per the germline V gene, CDR1 is MNHEY and CDR2 is SVGEGT. The CDR3 has 12 residues. Deletions cut 2 bases from V and 6 bases from J, with 7 bases between.

The chain links TRBV27 to TRBJ2-1; the match to TRBD2 covers 12 bases. Germline CDR1 and CDR2: MNHEY and SMNVEV (reference sequence). The J segment lost 8 bases and the V segment lost 4 bases, leaving 9 bases of the junction unmatched. CDR3 size: 16 residues. The CDR3 coding sequence is TGTGCCAGCAGTTCTGGACTAGCGGGATTTTACGATGAGCAGTTCTTC. Translated: CASSSGLAGFYDEQFF.

The chain employs TRBV27 and TRBJ2-5; 11 positions agree with TRBD2. The ends lost 0 bases at V and 0 bases at J; junction bases unmatched: 6. This CDR3 has 18 amino acids. From germline, CDR1 is MNHEY and CDR2 SMNVEV (reference sequence). CDR3 protein: CASSLSFGTSGYQETQYF. Written as DNA, the CDR3 is TGTGCCAGCAGTTTATCTTTCGGGACTAGCGGCTACCAAGAGACCCAGTACTTC.

The rearrangement joins TRBV19 to TRBJ1-1, with D maybe TRBD1 (6 bases). This CDR3 comprises 15 residues. Germline V lookup: CDR1 LNHDA, CDR2 SQIVND (reference sequence). Trimming shortened V by 2 bases and J by 6 bases, and 16 bases separated the two germline ends. CDR3 sequence: CASSIYRGASSEAFF. CDR3 DNA: TGTGCCAGTAGTATATATCGGGGGGCGTCTTCTGAAGCTTTCTTT. Variable domain in full (rest from reference TRBV19 and TRBJ1-1): DGGITQSPKYLFRKEGQNVTLSCEQNLNHDAMYWYRQDPGQGLRLIYYSQIVNDFQKGDIAEGYSVSREKKESFPLTVTSAQKNPTAFYLCASSIYRGASSEAFFGQGTRLTVV.

This clone has just a few counts. This rearrangement joins TRBV21-1 to TRBJ2-1; TRBD2, the table's D call, lacks a check against the DNA. TRBV21-1 has pseudogene status. This CDR3 is 16 amino acids long. In nucleotides, the CDR3 is TGTGCCAGCAGCAAAGAACTGCCGCGCATCTACAATGAGCAGTTCTTC. This sequence encodes CASSKELPRIYNEQFF.

V usage is TRBV20-1 and J usage is TRBJ1-2; D is ambiguous. Trimming left V 6 bases short and J 7 bases short, with 9 bases between. The CDR3 extends over 10 amino acids. Germline V gives CDR1 DFQATT, CDR2 SNEGSKA (reference sequence). The CDR3 loop is CSATEAGYTF. The CDR3, as DNA: TGCAGTGCCACGGAGGCTGGCTACACCTTC.

The CDR3 is CASSSQGLGLTEAFF. The CDR3 DNA reads TGTGCCAGCAGTTCGCAGGGTTTAGGGTTGACTGAAGCTTTCTTT. The chain uses TRBV6-2 or TRBV6-3 and TRBJ1-1; perhaps TRBD1 as D (5 bases). V was clipped by 4 bases and J by 5 bases, with 17 bases between them. The CDR3 covers 15 residues. The germline V gene encodes CDR1 MNHEY and CDR2 SVGEGT.

The chain carries TRBV28 and TRBJ2-1; 11 bases are shared with TRBD2. Per germline, CDR1 MDHEN and CDR2 SYDVKM. The CDR3 extends over 17 amino acids. The V gene end was trimmed by 7 bases and the J gene end by 4 bases; junction bases not matched to a gene: 12. The CDR3 spells CASTDPRGTSGYNEQFF. The DNA of the CDR3 is TGTGCCAGCACAGACCCAAGAGGGACTAGCGGTTACAATGAGCAGTTCTTC.

The chain employs TRBV5-4 and TRBJ2-7; a weak D match, TRBD1 (5 bases). Trimming removed 1 base from V and 6 bases from J, with 14 bases in between. Germline CDR1 SGHNT, CDR2 YYREEE (reference sequence). The CDR3 contains 14 residues. The CDR3 nucleotides are TGTGCCAGCAGCTTGCGATCTCAGGGCGGCGAGCAGTACTTC. Protein product: CASSLRSQGGEQYF.

This CDR3 is CSALGTGGTGELFF. In DNA form, the CDR3 reads TGCAGTGCTTTGGGGACAGGTGGAACCGGGGAGCTGTTTTTT. The rearrangement links TRBV29-1 to TRBJ2-2, with 8 bases aligning to TRBD1. The germline V gene encodes CDR1 SQVTM and CDR2 ANQGSEA. The CDR3 has 14 amino acids.

The chain combines TRBV7-2 with TRBJ2-7, with TRBD1 matching over 8 bases. Germline V gene data show CDR1 as SGHTA and CDR2 as FQGNSA. The CDR3 spans 16 residues. The J segment lost 3 bases and the V segment lost 4 bases, leaving 11 bases of the junction unmatched. CDR3 nucleotide sequence: TGTGCCAGCAGCTCCGGGGTCAGGGGGCGTTTCTACGAGCAGTACTTC. Protein sequence: CASSSGVRGRFYEQYF.